These T cell receptor beta chains were read from a single sample in a study of early T cells in non-severe SARS-CoV-2 infection. TCRdb passed the 5' RACE reads through MiXCR, listing each CDR3 protein once. This repertoire shows approximately 60,000 distinct CDR3 sequences, roughly an eighth found once; its top ten account for 1.4%. The sequenced sample was whole blood. These receptors were collected from an adult who was a healthcare worker with PCR-confirmed SARS-CoV-2 infection or an uninfected control (not recorded which). Both conserved end residues are part of each CDR3. D genes are given only for firm matches. Clone size is shown for a subset of rows, as once, few, many or a class of expanded clone.

DNA: TGTGCCAGCAGCCCCGGGGGCAATCAGCCCCAGCATTTT
CDR3: CASSPGGNQPQHF
V: TRBV7-8
size: many
J: TRBJ1-5
D: .

DNA: TGTGCCAGCAGTGAATATACCTCCGATGAGCAGTTCTTC
CDR3: CASSEYTSDEQFF
V: TRBV25-1
size: few
J: TRBJ2-1
D: .

DNA: TGTGCCAGCAGCCAAGGTTCTAAACCCGAGAGGGAGCTCTTC
CDR3: CASSQGSKPERELF
V: TRBV3-1
size: many
J: TRBJ2-1
D: .

DNA: TGTGCCAGCAGTCAACTACAGGGGCGCTCGAACACCGGGGAGCTGTTTTTT
CDR3: CASSQLQGRSNTGELFF
V: TRBV6-2/TRBV6-3
size: few
J: TRBJ2-2
D: TRBD1

DNA: TGCGCCAGCAGGACAGGGACAGGGGGCTACGAGCAGTACTTC
CDR3: CASRTGTGGYEQYF
V: TRBV5-1
size: .
J: TRBJ2-7
D: TRBD1

DNA: TGTGCCAGCAGTTCAGGTGTGGGTTTATCCTACAATGAGCAGTTCTTC
CDR3: CASSSGVGLSYNEQFF
V: TRBV12-3/TRBV12-4
size: .
J: TRBJ2-1
D: .

DNA: TGTGCCAGCAGCGGACAGGGGGCTGCGCAGTACTTC
CDR3: CASSGQGAAQYF
V: TRBV5-6
size: few
J: TRBJ2-7
D: TRBD1

DNA: TGTGCCAGCAGCTTAAGGTCGTCGTATGGCTACACCTTC
CDR3: CASSLRSSYGYTF
V: TRBV11-2
size: .
J: TRBJ1-2
D: .

DNA: TGTGCCACCAAAGGGTCAGGGGACACCGGGGAGCTGTTTTTT
CDR3: CATKGSGDTGELFF
V: TRBV15
size: .
J: TRBJ2-2
D: .

DNA: TGTGCCAGCAGCTTAGAAGGGACTAATGAAAAACTGTTTTTT
CDR3: CASSLEGTNEKLFF
V: TRBV11-2
size: many
J: TRBJ1-4
D: .

DNA: TGTGCCAGCAGTCCCGCGGAGGGGGGCCCCTACGAGCAGTACTTC
CDR3: CASSPAEGGPYEQYF
V: TRBV12-3/TRBV12-4
size: .
J: TRBJ2-7
D: .

DNA: TGTGCCAGCAGACCATATCTAGGACAGGGCGTCGACACAGATACGCAGTATTTT
CDR3: CASRPYLGQGVDTDTQYF
V: TRBV12-3/TRBV12-4
size: many
J: TRBJ2-3
D: TRBD1

DNA: TGTGCCAGCAGTTACTCCGGACTAGCGGGGGCGACAGATACGCAGTATTTT
CDR3: CASSYSGLAGATDTQYF
V: TRBV6-5
size: once
J: TRBJ2-3
D: TRBD2

DNA: TGTGCCAGCAGCCCCGGGACAGGGGGCGGCTATGGCTACACCTTC
CDR3: CASSPGTGGGYGYTF
V: TRBV3-1
size: few
J: TRBJ1-2
D: TRBD1

DNA: TGTGCCAGCAGTCAATATGCTAGCACTCACACCGGGGAGCTGTTTTTT
CDR3: CASSQYASTHTGELFF
V: TRBV25-1
size: .
J: TRBJ2-2
D: .

DNA: TGTGCCAGCAGCCCTATTACAGGGCCGGTCCAGTACTTC
CDR3: CASSPITGPVQYF
V: TRBV11-2
size: .
J: TRBJ2-4
D: .

DNA: TGCGCCAGCAGCCAAGGGCCGACCAGCAATCAGCCCCAGCATTTT
CDR3: CASSQGPTSNQPQHF
V: TRBV4-3
size: many
J: TRBJ1-5
D: .

DNA: TGTGCCAGCAGCCCCACCGGGACTAGCGGGGGGGCATATACAGATACGCAGTATTTT
CDR3: CASSPTGTSGGAYTDTQYF
V: TRBV7-8
size: .
J: TRBJ2-3
D: TRBD2

DNA: TGTGCCAGCAGTTTCAACCCCAATTCGGCTGGGGGGCCGGAGGAATACAATGAGCAGTTCTTC
CDR3: CASSFNPNSAGGPEEYNEQFF
V: TRBV27
size: many
J: TRBJ2-1
D: .

DNA: TGTGCCAGCAGCTCACTAGCGGTAGGGGAGCGGGTCTTC
CDR3: CASSSLAVGERVF
V: TRBV7-8
size: .
J: TRBJ2-1
D: TRBD2

DNA: TGTGCCAGCAGCCAATTGGGTCTTTACAATGAGCAGTTCTTC
CDR3: CASSQLGLYNEQFF
V: TRBV3-1
size: .
J: TRBJ2-1
D: .

DNA: TGCAGTGCTGAAAGGACAGGGGGCTGGACTGAAGCTTTCTTT
CDR3: CSAERTGGWTEAFF
V: TRBV20-1
size: many
J: TRBJ1-1
D: TRBD1

DNA: TGTGCCAGCAGCTTGTGGGGCCAGAGAGAGACCCAGTACTTC
CDR3: CASSLWGQRETQYF
V: TRBV5-6
size: few
J: TRBJ2-5
D: .

DNA: TGCGCCAGCAGCCAGGGGGAGAGGGGGACCCTCCACTTT
CDR3: CASSQGERGTLHF
V: TRBV4-3
size: few
J: TRBJ1-6
D: .

DNA: TGCAGCCTTCAGCTTTCTAGGACCGGGGAGCTGTTTTTT
CDR3: CSLQLSRTGELFF
V: TRBV29-1
size: .
J: TRBJ2-2
D: .

DNA: TGTGCCAGCAGCTTAGGCAATGGGGAGAACACCGGGGAGCTGTTTTTT
CDR3: CASSLGNGENTGELFF
V: TRBV7-6
size: many
J: TRBJ2-2
D: .

DNA: TGTGCCAGCAGCTTGAGCGAGGTCGGAGGGGGTGAAAAACTGTTTTTT
CDR3: CASSLSEVGGGEKLFF
V: TRBV5-4
size: many
J: TRBJ1-4
D: .

DNA: TGTGCCAGCAGCTTAGGGCACAGCAACACTGAAGCTTTCTTT
CDR3: CASSLGHSNTEAFF
V: TRBV7-2
size: few
J: TRBJ1-1
D: .

DNA: TGTGCCAGCAGACAGGCAGGATACACCATATATTTT
CDR3: CASRQAGYTIYF
V: TRBV12-3/TRBV12-4
size: .
J: TRBJ1-3
D: .

DNA: TGTGCCAGCAGCTCCCGCAGTTCGAGCACAGATACGCAGTATTTT
CDR3: CASSSRSSSTDTQYF
V: TRBV9
size: once
J: TRBJ2-3
D: .

DNA: TGCAGTGCTGGGGTAGCGGGGTCAACCTACAATGAGCAGTTCTTC
CDR3: CSAGVAGSTYNEQFF
V: TRBV20-1
size: few
J: TRBJ2-1
D: TRBD2

DNA: TGCGCCAGCAGTGAGTCGGAGGATGAGCAGTTCTTC
CDR3: CASSESEDEQFF
V: TRBV10-2
size: .
J: TRBJ2-1
D: .

DNA: TGTGCCAGCTCACCCCCAGGGGGCTGGGACAATGAGCAGTTCTTC
CDR3: CASSPPGGWDNEQFF
V: TRBV18
size: .
J: TRBJ2-1
D: TRBD1

DNA: TGTGCCGGCAGTCCTCGGACAGGGAAGGGCCCCGGGGTCTTT
CDR3: CAGSPRTGKGPGVF
V: TRBV6-5
size: few
J: TRBJ1-1
D: TRBD1

DNA: TGTGCCAGCAGCTCAAGGACTAGCGGGGACACAAACACCGGGGAGCTGTTTTTT
CDR3: CASSSRTSGDTNTGELFF
V: TRBV6-5
size: many
J: TRBJ2-2
D: TRBD2

DNA: TGCAGTGCTAGTCTGGCGGGGTACACAGATACGCAGTATTTT
CDR3: CSASLAGYTDTQYF
V: TRBV20-1
size: few
J: TRBJ2-3
D: .

DNA: TGTGCCTGGAGTGTAGGAAGCTATAATTCACCCCTCCACTTT
CDR3: CAWSVGSYNSPLHF
V: TRBV30
size: many
J: TRBJ1-6
D: .

DNA: TGTGCTAGTGGTCGGACCGGGACCCACACCTTC
CDR3: CASGRTGTHTF
V: TRBV12-5
size: .
J: TRBJ1-2
D: .

DNA: TGTGCCAGCAGTCGGGGGCAGAACACTGAAGCTTTCTTT
CDR3: CASSRGQNTEAFF
V: TRBV11-3
size: .
J: TRBJ1-1
D: .

DNA: TGCGCCAGCAGACGGCAGAAGCTCTACAATGAGCAGTTCTTC
CDR3: CASRRQKLYNEQFF
V: TRBV10-1
size: many
J: TRBJ2-1
D: .

DNA: TGCGCCAGCAGCTTGCGACAGGGATTTTACGAGCAGTACTTC
CDR3: CASSLRQGFYEQYF
V: TRBV5-1
size: many
J: TRBJ2-7
D: TRBD1

DNA: TGCAGTGCTAAACTAGCGGGGGGCGACACCGGGGAGCTGTTTTTT
CDR3: CSAKLAGGDTGELFF
V: TRBV20-1
size: .
J: TRBJ2-2
D: TRBD2

DNA: TGTGCCAGTAGACAGGGGAATCAGCCCCAGCATTTT
CDR3: CASRQGNQPQHF
V: TRBV19
size: few
J: TRBJ1-5
D: TRBD1

DNA: TGTGCCTGGAGACGAAGCGAGAACACTGAAGCTTTCTTT
CDR3: CAWRRSENTEAFF
V: TRBV30
size: many
J: TRBJ1-1
D: .

DNA: TGTGCCGCAGACAGTGGAGGGTACGAGCAGTACTTC
CDR3: CAADSGGYEQYF
V: TRBV6-2/TRBV6-3
size: .
J: TRBJ2-7
D: .

DNA: TGCAGTGCTAGAGATGTTAGGCGGTCGAACACTGAAGCTTTCTTT
CDR3: CSARDVRRSNTEAFF
V: TRBV20-1
size: many
J: TRBJ1-1
D: .

DNA: TGCGCCAGCAGCCGAGTGTGGGGAGATACGCAGTATTTT
CDR3: CASSRVWGDTQYF
V: TRBV5-1
size: .
J: TRBJ2-3
D: .

DNA: TGTGCCAGCAGCTTAGATCACACTGAAGCTTTCTTT
CDR3: CASSLDHTEAFF
V: TRBV11-2
size: .
J: TRBJ1-1
D: .

DNA: TGTGCCAGCAGGACCGTCCGTACCGGGGAGCTGTTTTTT
CDR3: CASRTVRTGELFF
V: TRBV7-6
size: .
J: TRBJ2-2
D: .

DNA: TGTGCCAGTGGAAGGGACAGGGGCAACGTCCTGACTTTC
CDR3: CASGRDRGNVLTF
V: TRBV19
size: few
J: TRBJ2-6
D: TRBD1

DNA: TGCAGCGTCCGGGACCCCGGGGAGACCCAGTACTTC
CDR3: CSVRDPGETQYF
V: TRBV29-1
size: few
J: TRBJ2-5
D: .

DNA: TGCAGTGCGAGGGGACCGAAGTTGTCCTACGAGCAGTACTTC
CDR3: CSARGPKLSYEQYF
V: TRBV20-1
size: few
J: TRBJ2-7
D: .

DNA: TGTGCCAGCAGCTTCTCCGGTGAGTCTTCCTACGAGCAGTACTTC
CDR3: CASSFSGESSYEQYF
V: TRBV7-6
size: many
J: TRBJ2-7
D: .

DNA: TGTGCCAGCAGCTTAGCACAGGGGGAAACTGAAGCTTTCTTT
CDR3: CASSLAQGETEAFF
V: TRBV7-9
size: .
J: TRBJ1-1
D: TRBD1

DNA: TGTGCCAGCAGTTACAGGCTAGCGGGGGGGGAGCAGTACTTC
CDR3: CASSYRLAGGEQYF
V: TRBV6-6
size: .
J: TRBJ2-7
D: TRBD2

DNA: TGTGCTAGTGGTTTGGTACTGGGACAAACAGATACGCAGTATTTT
CDR3: CASGLVLGQTDTQYF
V: TRBV12-5
size: .
J: TRBJ2-3
D: .

DNA: TGTGCCAGCAGCTTGGCTTATGACAACTGGGACGGGGAGCTGTTTTTT
CDR3: CASSLAYDNWDGELFF
V: TRBV5-6
size: many
J: TRBJ2-2
D: .

DNA: TGCAGTGCTAGAGATCCGTCGGGGTTTGGGGAGACCCAGTACTTC
CDR3: CSARDPSGFGETQYF
V: TRBV20-1
size: many
J: TRBJ2-5
D: .

DNA: TGTGCCAGCAGTTACGGCGGGGGCTGGGAGACCCAGTACTTC
CDR3: CASSYGGGWETQYF
V: TRBV6-2/TRBV6-3
size: few
J: TRBJ2-5
D: .

DNA: TGCAGTATTACCCTCGGGCTTAATGGGGCTTTCTTT
CDR3: CSITLGLNGAFF
V: TRBV20-1
size: few
J: TRBJ1-1
D: .